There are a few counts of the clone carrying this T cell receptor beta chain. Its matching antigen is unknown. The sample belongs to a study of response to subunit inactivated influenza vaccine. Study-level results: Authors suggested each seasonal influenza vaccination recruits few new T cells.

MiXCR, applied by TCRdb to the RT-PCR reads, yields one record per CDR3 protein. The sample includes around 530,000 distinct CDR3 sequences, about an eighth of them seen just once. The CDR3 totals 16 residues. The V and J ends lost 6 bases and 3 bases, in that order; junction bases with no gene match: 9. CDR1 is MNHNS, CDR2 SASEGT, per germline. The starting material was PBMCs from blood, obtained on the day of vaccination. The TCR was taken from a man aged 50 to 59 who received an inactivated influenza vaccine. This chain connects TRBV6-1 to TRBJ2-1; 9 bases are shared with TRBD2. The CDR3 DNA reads TGTGCCAGCAGCTCCGCGGGCGGGGGGGACTACAATGAGCAGTTCTTC. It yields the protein CASSSAGGGDYNEQFF.